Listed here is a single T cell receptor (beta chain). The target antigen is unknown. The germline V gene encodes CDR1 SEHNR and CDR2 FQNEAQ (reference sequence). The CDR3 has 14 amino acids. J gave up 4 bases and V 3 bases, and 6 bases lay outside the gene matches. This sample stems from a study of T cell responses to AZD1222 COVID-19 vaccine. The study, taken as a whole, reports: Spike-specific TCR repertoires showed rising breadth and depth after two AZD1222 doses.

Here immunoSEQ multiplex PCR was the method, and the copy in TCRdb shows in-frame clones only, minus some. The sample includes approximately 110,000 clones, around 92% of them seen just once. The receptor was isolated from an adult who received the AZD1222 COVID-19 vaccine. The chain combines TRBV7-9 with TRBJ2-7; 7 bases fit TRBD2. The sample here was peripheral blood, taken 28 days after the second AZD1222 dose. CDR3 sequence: CASSFGGSDYEQYF. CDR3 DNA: TGTGCCAGCAGCTTCGGGGGGAGCGATTACGAGCAGTACTTC.